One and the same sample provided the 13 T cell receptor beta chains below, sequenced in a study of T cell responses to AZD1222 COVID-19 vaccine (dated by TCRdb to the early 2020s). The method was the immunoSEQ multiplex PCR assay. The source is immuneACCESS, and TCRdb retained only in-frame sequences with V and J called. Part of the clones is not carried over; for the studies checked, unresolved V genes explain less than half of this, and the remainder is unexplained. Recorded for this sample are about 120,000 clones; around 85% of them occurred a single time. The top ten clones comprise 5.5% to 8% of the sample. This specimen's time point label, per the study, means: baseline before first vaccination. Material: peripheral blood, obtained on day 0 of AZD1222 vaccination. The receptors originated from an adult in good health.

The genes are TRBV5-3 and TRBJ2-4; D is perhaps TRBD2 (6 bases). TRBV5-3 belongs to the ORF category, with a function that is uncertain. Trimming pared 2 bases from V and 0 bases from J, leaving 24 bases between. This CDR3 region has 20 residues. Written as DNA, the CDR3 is TGTGCCAGAAGCTTTGTCCCCGGGGGTTTTGGGTTACTAGCCAAAAACATTCAGTACTTC. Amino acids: CARSFVPGGFGLLAKNIQYF.

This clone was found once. CDR3 DNA sequence: TGTGCCAGCACTGTGGGGCCTAACTATGGCTACACCTTC. It translates to CASTVGPNYGYTF. The genes are TRBV6-5 and TRBJ1-2, with a weak D call TRBD1 (5 bases). Germline V gene sequence: CDR1 MNHEY, CDR2 SVGAGI. V was clipped by 7 bases and J by 0 bases, with 9 bases between them. The length of the CDR3 is 13 residues.

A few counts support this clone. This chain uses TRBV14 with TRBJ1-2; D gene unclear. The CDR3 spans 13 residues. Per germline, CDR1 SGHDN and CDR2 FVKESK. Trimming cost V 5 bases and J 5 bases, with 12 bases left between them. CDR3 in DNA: TGTGCCAGCAGCTCGGGAGGAAGTTATGGCTACACCTTC. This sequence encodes CASSSGGSYGYTF.

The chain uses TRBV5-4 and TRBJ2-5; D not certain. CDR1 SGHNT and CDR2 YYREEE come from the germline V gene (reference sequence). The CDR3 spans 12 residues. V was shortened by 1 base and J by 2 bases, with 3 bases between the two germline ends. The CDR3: CASSLLQETQYF. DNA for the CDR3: TGTGCCAGCAGCTTGCTACAAGAGACCCAGTACTTC.

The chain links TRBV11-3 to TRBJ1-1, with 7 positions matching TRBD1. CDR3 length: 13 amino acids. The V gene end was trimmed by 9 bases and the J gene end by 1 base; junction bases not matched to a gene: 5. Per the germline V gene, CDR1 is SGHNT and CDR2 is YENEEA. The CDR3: CASRTGPNTEAFF. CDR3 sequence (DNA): TGTGCCAGTCGGACAGGACCGAACACTGAAGCTTTCTTT. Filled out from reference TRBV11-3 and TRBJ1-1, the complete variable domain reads EAGVVQSPRYKIIEKKQPVAFWCNPISGHNTLYWYLQNLGQGPELLIRYENEEAVDDSQLPKDRFSAERLKGVDSTLKIQPAELGDSAVYLCASRTGPNTEAFFGQGTRLTVV.

CDR3 nucleotide sequence: TGTGCCAGCAGCCCCCGGGCGTTGAACACTGAAGCTTTCTTT. Its protein product is CASSPRALNTEAFF. The gene calls are TRBV5-5 and TRBJ1-1; no reliable D call. Germline CDR1 and CDR2: SGHKS and YYEKEE (reference sequence). The CDR3 consists of 14 residues. V lost 4 bases to trimming and J lost 0 bases, with 10 bases between them.

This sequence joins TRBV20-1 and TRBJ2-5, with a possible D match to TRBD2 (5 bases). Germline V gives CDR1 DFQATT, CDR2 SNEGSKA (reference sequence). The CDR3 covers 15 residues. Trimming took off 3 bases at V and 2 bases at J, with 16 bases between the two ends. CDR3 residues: CSASIRAGVQETQYF. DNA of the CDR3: TGCAGTGCTAGTATTCGGGCCGGGGTTCAAGAGACCCAGTACTTC.

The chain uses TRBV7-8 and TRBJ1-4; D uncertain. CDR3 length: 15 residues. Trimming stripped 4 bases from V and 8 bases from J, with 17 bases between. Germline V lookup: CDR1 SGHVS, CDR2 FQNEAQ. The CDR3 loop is CASSSTRVRREKLFF. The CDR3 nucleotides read TGTGCCAGCAGCTCAACCCGGGTCCGTCGGGAAAAACTGTTTTTT.

This CDR3 reads CASSDRGNYGYTF. The CDR3 DNA reads as TGTGCCAGCAGTGACAGGGGGAACTATGGCTACACCTTC. The rearrangement uses TRBV2 and TRBJ1-2, with TRBD1 matching over 7 bases. V lost 3 bases, J lost 2 bases, and 0 bases stayed unmatched. The CDR3 contains 13 residues. CDR1 and CDR2 from the germline V gene are SNHLY and FYNNEI. The complete variable domain, with remaining parts taken from reference TRBV2 and TRBJ1-2, reads EPEVTQTPSHQVTQMGQEVILRCVPISNHLYFYWYRQILGQKVEFLVSFYNNEISEKSEIFDDQFSVERPDGSNFTLKIRSTKLEDSAMYFCASSDRGNYGYTFGSGTRLTVV.

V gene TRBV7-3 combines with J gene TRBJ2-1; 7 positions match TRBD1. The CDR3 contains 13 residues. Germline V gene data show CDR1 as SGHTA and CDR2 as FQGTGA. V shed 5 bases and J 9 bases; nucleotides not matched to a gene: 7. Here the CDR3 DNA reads TGTGCCAGCAGCGCCGACAGGGCCGGTGAGCAGTTCTTC. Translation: CASSADRAGEQFF.

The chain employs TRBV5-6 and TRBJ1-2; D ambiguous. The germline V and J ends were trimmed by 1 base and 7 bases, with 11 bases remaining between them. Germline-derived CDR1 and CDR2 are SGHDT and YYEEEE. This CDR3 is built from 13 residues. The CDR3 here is CASSLRRSSGYTF. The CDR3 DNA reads TGTGCCAGCAGCTTGCGGAGATCGTCTGGCTACACCTTC.

CDR3 in amino acids: CASRAPGYGKTEAFF. Written as DNA, the CDR3 is TGTGCCAGCAGGGCCCCAGGGTATGGAAAAACTGAAGCTTTCTTT. The chain carries TRBV25-1 and TRBJ1-1, with D possibly being TRBD1 (5 bases). The germline gives CDR1 MGHDK, CDR2 SYGVNS. This CDR3 is built from 15 residues. Trimming removed 6 bases from V and 5 bases from J, with 19 bases in between.

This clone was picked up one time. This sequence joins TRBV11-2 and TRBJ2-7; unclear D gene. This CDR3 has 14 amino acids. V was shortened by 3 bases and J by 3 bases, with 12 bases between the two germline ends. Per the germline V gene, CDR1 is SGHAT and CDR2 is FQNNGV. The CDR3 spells CASSFGFSVYEQYF. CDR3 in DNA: TGTGCCAGCAGCTTCGGCTTTTCGGTCTACGAGCAGTACTTC.